The T cell receptor beta chain described here comes from a study of tumor and adjacent non-tumor tissue in lung cancer. Turning to the study itself: There were approximately twelve adenocarcinoma, a couple of squamous cell carcinoma and 1 small cell lung cancer cases.

A note on this clonotype: Since the CDR3 does not end with the conserved phenylalanine or tryptophan, this likely comes from a read error.

The library came from three nested PCR rounds adapted from ARM-PCR protocols. TCRdb ran MiXCR on the multiplex PCR reads and lists one entry per CDR3 protein. The repertoire includes about 100,000 distinct CDR3 sequences, 55% to 65% of them detected once, and around 20% sits in the top ten. No cell sorting was done before RNA was extracted from the tissue. More than 3 cm separated this lung sample from the edge of the tumor. Per the germline V gene, CDR1 is LGHNA and CDR2 is YNFKEQ. Trimming took 1 base from V and 4 from J; bases not matched to a gene: 13. This CDR3 contains 19 residues. This TCR derives from a man aged 25 to 45 with non-small cell lung cancer. V and J are TRBV4-2 and TRBJ2-5, with 12 bases that match TRBD2. The sample taken for sequencing was distant non-tumor lung tissue. The CDR3 DNA follows: TGTGCCAGCAGCCAAGGCCGGACTAGCGGGGACTTCTTTTTAGAGACCCAGTACCTC. It yields the protein CASSQGRTSGDFFLETQYL.